The 21 T cell receptor beta chains below come from one sample, sequenced in a study of OX40 agonist ivuxolimab in advanced cancers. This table comes from immunoSEQ multiplex PCR, and its TCRdb copy is limited to in-frame clones, with some not included. The table includes approximately 35,000 clones, 74% detected once. The sample was CD4+ or CD8+ T cells sorted from blood, taken in a trial of the OX40 agonist ivuxolimab. The receptor source for this set is an adult with an advanced solid tumor such as melanoma, head and neck, liver or kidney cancer.

The chain has TRBV30 and TRBJ2-5; 7 bases match TRBD1. Germline-derived CDR1 and CDR2 are GTSNPN and SVGIG (reference sequence). V trimming: 4 bases; J trimming: 4 bases; junction bases outside the gene matches: 6. The CDR3 extends over 13 amino acids. CDR3 sequence (DNA): TGTGCCTGGATTCGACAGGGAAGAGAGACCCAGTACTTC. Its protein product is CAWIRQGRETQYF. Full variable domain (rest looked up from reference TRBV30 and TRBJ2-5): SQTIHQWPATLVQPVGSPLSLECTVEGTSNPNLYWYRQAAGRGLQLLFYSVGIGQISSEVPQNLSASRPQDRQFILSSKKLLLSDSGFYLCAWIRQGRETQYFGPGTRLLVL.

Regarding this clone: Other DNA sequences in this sample translate to the same CDR3. This rearrangement joins TRBV21-1 to TRBJ2-7; whether TRBD2, the table's D call, matches the DNA was not checked. TRBV21-1 is recorded as a pseudogene. CDR3 length equals 14 residues. The CDR3 DNA sequence: TGTGCCAGCAGCAAGGAGGGATATTCCTACGAGCAGTACGTC. It translates to CASSKEGYSYEQYV.

This clone was detected only a few times. This rearrangement joins TRBV2 to TRBJ1-6; 8 nucleotides agree with TRBD1. V lost 3 bases and J lost 5; bases outside the gene matches: 3. CDR3 length: 15 residues. In germline, CDR1 is SNHLY, CDR2 FYNNEI. CDR3 in DNA: TGTGCCAGCAGTGATGCAGGGGGCGATAATTCACCCCTCCACTTT. It encodes CASSDAGGDNSPLHF. Variable domain in full (rest from reference TRBV2 and TRBJ1-6): EPEVTQTPSHQVTQMGQEVILRCVPISNHLYFYWYRQILGQKVEFLVSFYNNEISEKSEIFDDQFSVERPDGSNFTLKIRSTKLEDSAMYFCASSDAGGDNSPLHFGNGTRLTVT.

The genes are TRBV5-3 and TRBJ2-3, with D hard to call. TRBV5-3 falls under the ORF class, with uncertain function. The CDR3 is 14 residues long. Trimming took 1 base from V and 4 from J, leaving 10 bases between them. The CDR3 loop reads CARSLKHFPDTQYF. The CDR3 coding sequence is TGTGCCAGAAGCTTGAAGCACTTTCCAGATACGCAGTATTTT.

CDR3 nucleotides: TGTGCCAGCAGCTTTGGTGGGAGCGATACCGGGGAGCTGTTTTTT. This encodes CASSFGGSDTGELFF. V and J are TRBV5-6 and TRBJ2-2; perhaps TRBD2 as D (5 bases). The germline V gene has CDR1 SGHDT and CDR2 YYEEEE. The CDR3 consists of 15 residues. V was cut by 2 bases and J by 5 bases, with 13 bases left in between.

The rearrangement joins TRBV29-1 to TRBJ1-4; D is unclear. V dropped 4 bases and J dropped 10 bases, with 16 bases sitting between them. The CDR3 is made up of 13 amino acids. Germline CDR1 is SQVTM and CDR2 is ANQGSEA. CDR3 sequence reads: CSVVEGRSRKLFF. For the CDR3, the DNA is TGCAGCGTTGTGGAGGGTCGATCCCGAAAACTGTTTTTT. The variable domain in full, with the rest retrieved from reference TRBV29-1 and TRBJ1-4, is SAVISQKPSRDICQRGTSLTIQCQVDSQVTMMFWYRQQPGQSLTLIATANQGSEATYESGFVIDKFPISRPNLTFSTLTVSNMSPEDSSIYLCSVVEGRSRKLFFGSGTQLSVL.

Turning to this clone: Without the conserved terminal phenylalanine or tryptophan, this CDR3 likely stems from a read error. This chain links TRBV7-3 with TRBJ1-2; 7 nucleotides match TRBD1. The germline CDR1 and CDR2 sequences are SGHTA and FQGTGA. V dropped 6 bases and J dropped 7; count of bases not matched to a gene: 8. The CDR3 has 13 amino acids. CDR3 loop: CASSRTGLSGYTL. CDR3 in DNA: TGTGCCAGCAGTCGGACAGGTCTGAGTGGCTACACCCTC.

Turning to this clone: The same CDR3 is also encoded by other DNA sequences in this sample. The chain has TRBV21-1 and TRBJ2-7. TRBV21-1 is listed as a pseudogene. This CDR3 comprises 14 residues. This chain's CDR3 is CASSKEGYSYEQYV. CDR3 in DNA: TGTGCCAGCAGCAAAGAGGGATATTCCTACGAGCAGTACGTC.

V gene TRBV11-2 combines with J gene TRBJ2-2; D remains unclear. CDR1 is SGHAT and CDR2 is FQNNGV in the germline V gene. Trimming left V 1 base short and J 2 bases short, with 5 bases between. The CDR3 is made up of 14 amino acids. This CDR3 is CASSLGSNTGELFF. The CDR3 nucleotides read TGTGCCAGCAGCTTAGGTAGCAACACCGGGGAGCTGTTTTTT.

J is TRBJ1-3 and V is TRBV5-8; 7 nucleotides line up with TRBD1. The CDR3 is 15 residues long. The germline CDR1 and CDR2 sequences are SGHTS and YDEGEE. The V gene end was trimmed by 2 bases and the J gene end by 0 bases; junction bases not matched to a gene: 2. In nucleotides, the CDR3 is TGTGCCAGCAGCTTCGCAGGGGGCTCTGGAAACACCATATATTTT. Amino acid sequence: CASSFAGGSGNTIYF.

The V call is TRBV5-1, the J call TRBJ2-1, with a weak D call TRBD1 (6 bases). Germline V gives CDR1 SGHRS, CDR2 YFSETQ. Trimming cost V 5 bases and J 8 bases, with 17 bases left between them. The CDR3 is made up of 14 amino acids. The CDR3 sequence: CASRPRQAWDEQFF. The CDR3, as DNA: TGCGCCAGCAGACCCCGACAGGCCTGGGATGAGCAGTTCTTC.

The V gene is TRBV14, the J gene TRBJ1-1; unclear D gene. Trimming took off 3 bases at V and 0 bases at J, with 11 bases between the two ends. Germline V gene data show CDR1 as SGHDN and CDR2 as FVKESK. This CDR3 has 15 residues. The CDR3 loop reads CASSHRRELNTEAFF. In nucleotides, the CDR3 is TGTGCCAGCAGCCATAGAAGAGAACTGAACACTGAAGCTTTCTTT.

The gene calls are TRBV7-3 and TRBJ2-7, with D perhaps TRBD1 (6 bases). Looked up from germline, CDR1 is SGHTA and CDR2 is FQGTGA. Trimming cost V 1 base and J 3 bases, with 10 bases left between them. CDR3 length equals 14 residues. The CDR3 DNA reads TGTGCCAGCAGCTTAATGGGGACACACTACGAGCAGTACTTC. Residues: CASSLMGTHYEQYF.

V gene TRBV19 combines with J gene TRBJ2-3; 9 bases fit TRBD2. Germline CDR1 is LNHDA and CDR2 is SQIVND (reference sequence). J was trimmed by 6 bases and V by 3 bases; bases with no gene match: 7. The CDR3 sequence is 15 residues long. CDR3 in DNA: TGTGCCAGTAGTATTTCAGCGGGGGGACTGGATACGCAGTATTTT. Translated: CASSISAGGLDTQYF.

The rearrangement links TRBV4-1 to TRBJ1-3; D unresolved. The CDR3 spans 16 residues. Trimming pared 0 bases from V and 3 bases from J, leaving 12 bases between. Germline V gene sequence: CDR1 MGHRA, CDR2 YSYEKL. CDR3 region: CASSQDMRSYGNTIYF. CDR3 nucleotide sequence: TGCGCCAGCAGCCAAGACATGCGTTCGTATGGAAACACCATATATTTT.

The chain employs TRBV9 and TRBJ1-1; no clear D. The CDR3 spans 9 residues. V was trimmed by 0 bases and J by 11 bases, leaving 2 bases between them. Germline loops: CDR1 SGDLS, CDR2 YYNGEE. The CDR3 here is CASSVVAFF. The CDR3 DNA is TGTGCCAGCAGCGTAGTTGCTTTCTTT.

J is TRBJ2-5 and V is TRBV11-2; the D is unclear. V was clipped by 0 bases and J by 6 bases, with 5 bases between them. Germline loops: CDR1 SGHAT, CDR2 FQNNGV. CDR3 size: 12 residues. This chain's CDR3 is CASSLDQKTQYF. CDR3 in DNA: TGTGCCAGCAGCTTAGATCAGAAGACCCAGTACTTC.

The chain links TRBV7-9 to TRBJ2-7; D perhaps matches TRBD2 (5 bases). The CDR3 extends over 13 amino acids. The V gene lost 7 bases and the J gene lost 3 bases, with 13 bases spanning the gap. From germline, CDR1 is SEHNR and CDR2 FQNEAQ (reference sequence). The CDR3 DNA follows: TGTGCCAGCATTCCACTAGGTCTCTACGAGCAGTACTTC. It translates to CASIPLGLYEQYF. Together with reference TRBV7-9 and TRBJ2-7, the CDR3 gives the full variable domain: DTGVSQNPRHKITKRGQNVTFRCDPISEHNRLYWYRQTLGQGPEFLTYFQNEAQLEKSRLLSDRFSAERPKGSFSTLEIQRTEQGDSAMYLCASIPLGLYEQYFGPGTRLTVT.

The chain carries TRBV7-8 and TRBJ2-1, with 13 nucleotides matching TRBD2. The CDR3 consists of 15 residues. The V segment lost 4 bases and the J segment 7 bases; nucleotides outside the gene matches: 4. CDR1 is SGHVS and CDR2 is FQNEAQ in the germline V gene. CDR3 loop: CASSSTSGGFNEQFF. In DNA form, the CDR3 reads TGTGCCAGCAGCTCGACTAGCGGGGGGTTTAATGAGCAGTTCTTC. The whole variable domain, filled in from reference TRBV7-8 and TRBJ2-1, reads GAGVSQSPRYKVAKRGQDVALRCDPISGHVSLFWYQQALGQGPEFLTYFQNEAQLDKSGLPSDRFFAERPEGSVSTLKIQRTQQEDSAVYLCASSSTSGGFNEQFFGPGTRLTVL.

The rearrangement links TRBV6-1 to TRBJ2-4, with D possibly being TRBD2 (5 bases). Germline CDR1 MNHNS, CDR2 SASEGT. The CDR3 has 15 residues. V lost 3 bases and J lost 5, with 14 bases in between. The CDR3 loop reads CASSDRSGTQNIQYF. For the CDR3, the DNA is TGTGCCAGCAGTGATCGGAGCGGCACGCAAAACATTCAGTACTTC.

The rearrangement links TRBV6-1 to TRBJ1-1; the D is unclear. The CDR3 totals 12 residues. Between the trimmed V and J ends, which lost 3 bases and 5 bases, there was a span of 7 bases. The V gene's germline CDR1 is MNHNS and CDR2 SASEGT. CDR3 sequence reads: CASSDLGTEAFF. CDR3 nucleotides: TGTGCCAGCAGTGACCTGGGGACTGAAGCTTTCTTT.